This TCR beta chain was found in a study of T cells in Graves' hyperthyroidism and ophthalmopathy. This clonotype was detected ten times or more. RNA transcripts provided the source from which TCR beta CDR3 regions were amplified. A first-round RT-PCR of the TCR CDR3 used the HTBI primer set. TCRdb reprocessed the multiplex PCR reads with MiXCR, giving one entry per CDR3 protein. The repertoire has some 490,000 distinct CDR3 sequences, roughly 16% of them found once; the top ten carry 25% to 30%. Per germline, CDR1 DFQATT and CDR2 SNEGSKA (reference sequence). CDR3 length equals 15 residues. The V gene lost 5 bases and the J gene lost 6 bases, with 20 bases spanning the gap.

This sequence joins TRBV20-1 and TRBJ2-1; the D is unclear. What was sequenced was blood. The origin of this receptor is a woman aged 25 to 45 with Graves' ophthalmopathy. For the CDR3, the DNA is TGCAGTGCTCCCCCATTGTCGTATAATCTCAATGAGCAGTTCTTC. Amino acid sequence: CSAPPLSYNLNEQFF.